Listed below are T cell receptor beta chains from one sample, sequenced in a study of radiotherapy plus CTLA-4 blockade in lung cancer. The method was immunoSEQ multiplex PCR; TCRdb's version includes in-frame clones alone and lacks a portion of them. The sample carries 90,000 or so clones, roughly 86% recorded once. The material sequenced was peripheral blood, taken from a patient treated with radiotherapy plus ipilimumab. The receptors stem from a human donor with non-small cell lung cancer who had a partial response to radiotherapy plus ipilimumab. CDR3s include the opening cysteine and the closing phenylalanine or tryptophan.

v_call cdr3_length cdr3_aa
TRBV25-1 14 CASGGEGGSVTQYF
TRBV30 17 CAWSARTSGWNTGELFF
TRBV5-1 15 CASSSSGHFSYEQYF
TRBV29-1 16 CSVANSYRSSYNEQFF
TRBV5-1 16 CASRPDRDSVAGELFF
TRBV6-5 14 CASRDTGTGNTIYF
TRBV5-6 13 CASKDIANYGYTF
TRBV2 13 CASRELLVTEAFF
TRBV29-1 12 CSVYRGRDGYTF
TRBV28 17 CASNDGNRGPGGNTIYF
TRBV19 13 CASSRLAVNEQFF
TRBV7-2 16 CASSLVTGVVGEKLFF
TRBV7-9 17 CASSPERSGRATDEQFF
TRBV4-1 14 CASNPSPQNYGYTF
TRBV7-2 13 CASQYNPLNEQFF
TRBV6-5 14 CASSLSQVNTEAFF
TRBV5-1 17 CASSSGTGGVTNYGYTF
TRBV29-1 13 CSGWGQGKSEQFF
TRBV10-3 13 CAAAREANYGYTF
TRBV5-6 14 CASSSYRAAGELFF
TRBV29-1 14 CSVGRQILNTEAFF
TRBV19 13 CASSIGDIYGYTF
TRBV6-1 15 CASSERGVAGNTIYF
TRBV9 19 CASSDTSGRNIRPTDTQYF
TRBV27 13 CASSLWSQNEQYF
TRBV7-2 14 CASTQAGVIDTQYF
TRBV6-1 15 CASSPGGSSSDTQYF
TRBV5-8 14 CASTRGTGNTEAFF
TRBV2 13 CATGDRGYYGYTF
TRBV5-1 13 CASGQGARETQYF
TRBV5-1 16 CASSRTGGLADNEQFF
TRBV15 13 CATSPDRNYGYTF
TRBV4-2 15 CASSQDSGRGETQYF
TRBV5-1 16 CASSFAASGSYSEQFF
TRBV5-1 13 CASSWSSAYEQYF
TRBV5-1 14 CASRSGASTDTQYF
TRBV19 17 CASSLPPTSGSTDTQYF
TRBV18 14 CASSPGTAGRELFF
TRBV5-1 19 CASSLEPGQGASDRDTIYF